The sequence of this T cell receptor (beta chain) was determined in a study of Ad26.COV2.S vaccination and SARS-CoV-2 variants. Study conclusions and caveats: Non-spike TCR breadth did not differ much between vaccine and placebo recipients.

With 6 bases clipped from V and 4 bases from J, the junction kept 8 bases outside the gene matches. This CDR3 comprises 15 residues. The germline gives CDR1 MNHEY, CDR2 SMNVEV (reference sequence). Repertoires were generated with immunoSEQ multiplex PCR, while TCRdb's copy carries only in-frame clones and drops some. The sample lists roughly 500,000 clones; 87% were seen once. As for this clone: The target antigen is unknown.

Treatment here: some 20 received Ad26.COV2.S at low or high dose, single or two shots; a few received placebo; per-sample allocation not given. Each sample was drawn 63 days after the first injection (of vaccine or placebo). The material sequenced was peripheral blood, taken in a trial of Ad26.COV2.S vaccine versus placebo. The TCR was taken from a person aged 18-60 years who received the Ad26.COV2.S COVID-19 vaccine or a placebo. V usage is TRBV27 and J usage is TRBJ1-5; 8 bases fit TRBD1. CDR3 sequence: CASSGRGTGNQPQHF. The DNA for the CDR3 is TGTGCCAGCAGCGGTCGCGGGACAGGTAATCAGCCCCAGCATTTT.